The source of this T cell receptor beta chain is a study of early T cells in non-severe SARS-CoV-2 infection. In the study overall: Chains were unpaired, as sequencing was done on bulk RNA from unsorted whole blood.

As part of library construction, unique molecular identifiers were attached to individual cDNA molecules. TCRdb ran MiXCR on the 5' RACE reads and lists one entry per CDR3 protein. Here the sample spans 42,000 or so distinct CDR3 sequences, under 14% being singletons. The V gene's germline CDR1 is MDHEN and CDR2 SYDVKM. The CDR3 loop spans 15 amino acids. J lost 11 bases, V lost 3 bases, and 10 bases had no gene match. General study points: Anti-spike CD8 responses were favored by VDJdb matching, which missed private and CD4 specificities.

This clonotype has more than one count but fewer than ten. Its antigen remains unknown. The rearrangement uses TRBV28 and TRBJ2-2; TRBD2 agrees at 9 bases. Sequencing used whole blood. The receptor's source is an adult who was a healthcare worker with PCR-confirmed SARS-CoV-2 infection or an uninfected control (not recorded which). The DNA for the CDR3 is TGTGCCAGCAGTTTGACTAGCGGCTCACCGAGTGAGCTGTTTTTT. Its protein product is CASSLTSGSPSELFF.